Below, 32 T cell receptor delta chains from the same sample are listed, as sequenced in a study of Vδ1+ human thymocytes. Points from the study as a whole: Thymic TRG and TRD repertoires appeared highly polyclonal, with Gaussian CDR3 length distributions.

No antigen has been assigned to these receptors. The template was reverse-transcribed extracted RNA. Pooled V-gene forward primers with one constant-region reverse primer generated the CDR3 amplicons by multiplex PCR. TCRdb reanalysed the multiplex PCR reads with CATT. Among tens of thousands of delta-chain clones listed, 25% to 30% were seen once. What was sequenced was Vdelta1+ gamma-delta thymocytes from the thymus. Sample subset: FACS-sorted CD3+ TCRalphabeta- TCRVdelta1+ TCRVdelta2- thymocytes. These receptors originate from a boy in the first two years of life who had congenital heart surgery.

The V gene is TRDV1, the J gene TRDJ1; D unresolved. Trimming stripped 2 bases from V and 0 bases from J, with 28 bases between. Germline V CDR1 and CDR2: TSWWSYY, QGS. This CDR3 spans 21 amino acids. CDR3 protein: CALGEWVSVRRRGVYTDKLIF. Written as DNA, the CDR3 is TGTGCTCTTGGGGAATGGGTATCTGTGCGTAGGCGGGGCGTCTACACCGATAAACTCATCTTT.

This chain joins TRDV1 and TRDJ1, with 11 bases lining up with TRDD3. In germline, CDR1 is TSWWSYY, CDR2 QGS. Trimming took 3 bases from V and 3 from J; bases not matched to a gene: 12. The CDR3 has 18 amino acids. CDR3 sequence (DNA): TGTGCTCTTGGGGACCTACCCCCTGGGGGATACCGGGCCGATAAACTCATCTTT. Encoded protein: CALGDLPPGGYRADKLIF.

Concerning this clone: This sample includes further DNA sequences coding for the same CDR3. The V call is TRDV1, the J call TRDJ1, with TRDD3 matching over 7 bases. V lost 1 base, J lost 0 bases, and 17 bases stayed unmatched. This CDR3 has 20 amino acids. The germline CDR1 and CDR2 sequences are TSWWSYY and QGS. CDR3 amino acids: CALGEPTRPLGMGDTDKLIF. CDR3 bases: TGTGCTCTTGGGGAACCCACTCGGCCACTGGGGATGGGGGACACCGATAAACTCATCTTT.

A remark on this clone: A read error may produce the germline difference seen at one junction end. The chain links TRDV1 to TRDJ1; weak D call: TRDD3 (5 bases). There are 15 residues in the CDR3. Germline V gene lookup returns CDR1 TSWWSYY and CDR2 QGS. This chain's CDR3 is CALGVPGGPTDKVIF. In DNA, the CDR3 is TGTGCTCTTGGGGTCCCCGGGGGTCCCACCGATAAAGTCATCTTT.

Many counts were recorded for this clone. The rearrangement uses TRDV1 and TRDJ1; 7 positions agree with TRDD3. CDR1 and CDR2 (germline): TSWWSYY, QGS. This CDR3 spans 18 amino acids. The V gene end was trimmed by 1 base and the J gene end by 0 bases; junction bases not matched to a gene: 11. CDR3 sequence (DNA): TGTGCTCTTGGGGAACGGTACTCTGGGGGGTTGTACACCGATAAACTCATCTTT. Encoded protein: CALGERYSGGLYTDKLIF.

This chain links TRDV1 with TRDJ1, with D maybe TRDD2 (7 bases). CDR3 size: 24 residues. The germline gives CDR1 TSWWSYY, CDR2 QGS. Trimming took 2 bases from V and 4 from J, leaving 41 bases between them. The CDR3 DNA sequence: TGTGCTCTTGGGGAAGGCTTTTTACTTCCTAGTCTTTGGGCTGGGGCTACCGGCGGCGATAAACTCATCTTT. Its protein product is CALGEGFLLPSLWAGATGGDKLIF.

The V gene is TRDV1, the J gene TRDJ1, with 10 positions matching TRDD3. The CDR3 runs 22 residues. Germline-derived CDR1 and CDR2 are TSWWSYY and QGS. J gave up 1 base and V 3 bases, and 23 bases lay outside the gene matches. The CDR3 nucleotides are TGTGCTCTTGGGGATAGCTTCCTACGGCAAAGACTGGGGGATCCCCTCACCGATAAACTCATCTTT. It codes for CALGDSFLRQRLGDPLTDKLIF.

As concerns this clone: This may be a read error: a much more frequent sequence differs by one nucleotide. This sample also contains other DNA sequences that code for the same CDR3. This chain connects TRDV2 to TRDJ3, with a weak D call TRDD3 (5 bases). There are 17 residues in the CDR3. The germline V gene has CDR1 GEAIGNYY and CDR2 EKD. DNA of the CDR3: TGTGCCTGTGACACCGGTATACGCGTCTGGGACACCCGACAGATGTTCTTC. Protein: CACDTGIRVWDTRQMFF.

In this sample, this clone turned up a few times. Other DNA sequences in the sample encode the same CDR3. The gene calls are TRDV1 and TRDJ1, with TRDD3 matching over 9 bases. Per germline, CDR1 TSWWSYY and CDR2 QGS. V was clipped by 0 bases and J by 0 bases; unmatched bases: 11. This CDR3 region has 19 residues. CDR3 protein: CALGELGPAGGSYTDKLIF. CDR3 in DNA: TGTGCTCTTGGGGAACTCGGCCCTGCTGGGGGATCTTACACCGATAAACTCATCTTT.

This clone has more than one count but fewer than ten. This chain connects TRDV1 to TRDJ1; 7 nucleotides line up with TRDD3. The CDR3 is 22 residues long. V shed 0 bases, J shed 0 bases, and the junction held 22 bases outside the gene matches. Per the germline V gene, CDR1 is TSWWSYY and CDR2 is QGS. CDR3 in amino acids: CALGELKPYGLYWGLYTDKLIF. CDR3 sequence (DNA): TGTGCTCTTGGGGAACTTAAACCCTACGGTTTGTACTGGGGATTGTACACCGATAAACTCATCTTT.

The chain couples TRDV1 to TRDJ1; D remains unclear. The CDR3 runs to 16 residues. Per the germline V gene, CDR1 is TSWWSYY and CDR2 is QGS. V lost 1 base, J lost 6 bases, and 18 bases lay in between. The CDR3 bases are TGTGCTCTTGGGGAACCCCGCCTTACGCTAGTTCATAAACTCATCTTT. Protein product: CALGEPRLTLVHKLIF.

This clone has only a few counts. V usage is TRDV1 and J usage is TRDJ1; perhaps TRDD3 as D (6 bases). The CDR3 contains 19 residues. From germline, CDR1 is TSWWSYY and CDR2 QGS. Trimming cost V 3 bases and J 1 base, with 24 bases left between them. The chain's CDR3 is CALGERSPALTGSTDKLIF. The CDR3 region has the DNA TGTGCTCTTGGGGAGCGTTCTCCCGCCCTTACTGGGAGCACCGATAAACTCATCTTT.

This clone was seen a handful of times. The junction does not match germline at one end; this may be a read error. This sequence joins TRDV1 and TRDJ1; a possible D gene is TRDD2 (5 bases). Per the germline V gene, CDR1 is TSWWSYY and CDR2 is QGS. The CDR3 loop spans 19 amino acids. Here the CDR3 DNA reads TGTGCTCTTGGGGACCGCCTACGACCCTACTACCCGTACACCGATAAACCCATCTTT. This encodes CALGDRLRPYYPYTDKPIF.

This clone has a single count. The rearrangement uses TRDV1 and TRDJ1; 11 nucleotides agree with TRDD3. V lost 0 bases, J lost 3 bases, and 12 bases stayed unmatched. The CDR3 spans 19 residues. Germline CDR1 reads TSWWSYY; CDR2 reads QGS. CDR3 loop: CALGELSYLRGGYADKLIF. DNA for the CDR3: TGTGCTCTTGGGGAACTCTCATACCTTCGTGGGGGATACGCCGATAAACTCATCTTT.

The chain has TRDV1 and TRDJ1; weak D call: TRDD2 (5 bases). CDR1 TSWWSYY and CDR2 QGS come from the germline V gene. Trimming took off 0 bases at V and 0 bases at J, with 26 bases between the two ends. The CDR3 runs to 21 residues. The CDR3 spells CALGELDRAYSSSFDTDKLIF. CDR3 sequence (DNA): TGTGCTCTTGGGGAACTAGATCGGGCCTACTCCTCCAGTTTCGACACCGATAAACTCATCTTT.

This clone was observed once. The J gene is TRDJ1, the V gene TRDV1; the match to TRDD3 covers 10 bases. The CDR3 covers 22 residues. V was pared by 1 base and J by 1 base, with 21 bases of the junction left unmatched. Per the germline V gene, CDR1 is TSWWSYY and CDR2 is QGS. CDR3 amino acids: CALGEQFLPPASTGGSTDKLIF. As DNA, the CDR3 is TGTGCTCTTGGGGAACAGTTCCTTCCCCCCGCCTCTACTGGGGGATCCACCGATAAACTCATCTTT.

This clone turned up a few times. This chain joins TRDV1 and TRDJ1, with 9 nucleotides matching TRDD3. Germline V gene data show CDR1 as TSWWSYY and CDR2 as QGS. Germline trimming cut 2 bases from V and 0 bases from J; bases unmatched to any gene: 16. CDR3 length: 20 amino acids. CDR3 loop: CALGEFSPTVGDRYTDKLIF. CDR3 nucleotides: TGTGCTCTTGGGGAATTTTCGCCTACGGTGGGGGATAGGTACACCGATAAACTCATCTTT.

The sample holds many counts of this clone. V is TRDV1 and J is TRDJ1, with TRDD3 matching 10 bases. Per the germline V gene, CDR1 is TSWWSYY and CDR2 is QGS. V shed 0 bases, J shed 0 bases, and the junction held 16 bases outside the gene matches. CDR3 size: 21 residues. CDR3 amino acids: CALGELSVLGDQPTYTDKLIF. Here the CDR3 DNA reads TGTGCTCTTGGGGAACTCTCTGTACTGGGGGATCAGCCTACTTACACCGATAAACTCATCTTT.

This clone qualifies as medium-sized. The chain is built from TRDV1 and TRDJ1; the D gene is possibly TRDD3 (5 bases). Trimming took 2 bases from V and 6 from J, leaving 22 bases between them. This CDR3 region has 17 residues. The germline V gene has CDR1 TSWWSYY and CDR2 QGS. As DNA, the CDR3 is TGTGCTCTTGGGGAAACTCGCTATGTCCCCTGGGACAATAAACTCATCTTT. Translation: CALGETRYVPWDNKLIF.

Comment on this clone: This sample includes further DNA sequences coding for the same CDR3. The chain recombines TRDV1 with TRDJ1, with TRDD3 matching over 10 bases. Germline lookup yields CDR1 TSWWSYY and CDR2 QGS. V shed 2 bases and J 8 bases; nucleotides not matched to a gene: 29. CDR3 length equals 22 residues. The CDR3 DNA reads as TGTGCTCTTGGGGAAAAGTTACTGGGTTACCTACACGTTGGGGGATACTTTCAGAAACTCATCTTT. Translating gives CALGEKLLGYLHVGGYFQKLIF.

As concerns this clone: A read error may produce the germline difference seen at one junction end. The sample has other DNA sequences that encode this CDR3 too. This chain connects TRDV1 to TRDJ1, with 9 nucleotides matching TRDD2. This CDR3 contains 21 residues. CDR1 and CDR2 from the germline V gene are TSWWSYY and QGS. CDR3: CALGNRPSYVWGGSHTGKLIF. CDR3 sequence (DNA): TGTGCTCTTGGGAATCGGCCTTCCTACGTTTGGGGGGGTTCCCATACCGGTAAACTCATCTTT.

The rearrangement joins TRDV1 to TRDJ1, with D perhaps matching TRDD3 (6 bases). Germline V gene sequence: CDR1 TSWWSYY, CDR2 QGS. Trimming removed 9 bases from V and 0 bases from J, with 23 bases in between. This CDR3 spans 17 amino acids. The CDR3 loop reads CALFATGGVLDTDKLIF. The DNA for the CDR3 is TGTGCTCTCTTTGCTACGGGGGGAGTACTGGACACCGATAAACTCATCTTT.

V is TRDV1 and J is TRDJ1, with TRDD2 matching 9 bases. CDR3 size: 21 residues. The germline gives CDR1 TSWWSYY, CDR2 QGS. The J segment lost 6 bases and the V segment lost 3 bases, leaving 26 bases of the junction unmatched. This CDR3 is CALGEWPSYPSTGCWDHKLIF. The CDR3 DNA reads as TGTGCTCTTGGGGAGTGGCCTTCCTACCCCTCTACTGGGTGTTGGGACCATAAACTCATCTTT.

This rearrangement joins TRDV1 to TRDJ1; TRDD3 matches 9 bases. The CDR3 runs 20 residues. V was pared by 4 bases and J by 1 base, with 19 bases of the junction left unmatched. Germline V gene lookup returns CDR1 TSWWSYY and CDR2 QGS. The CDR3 loop is CALGAFSFPLLGDFTDKLIF. In DNA form, the CDR3 reads TGTGCTCTTGGGGCGTTCTCCTTCCCTTTACTGGGGGACTTCACCGATAAACTCATCTTT.

Comment on this clone: A much larger clone lies one base from this, so it may be a read error. The chain couples TRDV1 to TRDJ1; D uncertain. V dropped 1 base and J dropped 0 bases, with 15 bases sitting between them. The CDR3 consists of 17 residues. Germline assignment: CDR1 TSWWSYY and CDR2 QGS. CDR3 bases: TGTGCTCTTGGGGAACGCTACCGTACTGTCTACACCGATAAACTCATCTTT. Protein sequence: CALGERYRTVYTDKLIF.

V gene TRDV1 combines with J gene TRDJ1; 9 bases fit TRDD3. The V gene end was trimmed by 1 base and the J gene end by 4 bases; junction bases not matched to a gene: 13. Germline-derived CDR1 and CDR2 are TSWWSYY and QGS. This CDR3 is 18 amino acids long. This CDR3 is CALGEPFLGDGPLDKLIF. CDR3 nucleotide sequence: TGTGCTCTTGGGGAACCTTTCCTGGGGGATGGCCCCCTCGATAAACTCATCTTT.

This clone has a handful of counts. The rearrangement links TRDV1 to TRDJ1, with TRDD3 matching 10 bases. CDR1 TSWWSYY and CDR2 QGS come from the germline V gene. CDR3 length: 23 amino acids. V dropped 0 bases and J dropped 0; count of bases not matched to a gene: 22. The CDR3 DNA is TGTGCTCTTGGGGAACTATCCCCCCTCCTACTGGGGGATTGGCGGCCTAACACCGATAAACTCATCTTT. Amino acids: CALGELSPLLLGDWRPNTDKLIF.

As regards this clone: This sequence may be a read error, since a much larger clone differs from it by one base. This sequence joins TRDV1 and TRDJ1, with 10 bases aligning to TRDD3. With 5 bases clipped from V and 1 base from J, the junction kept 25 bases outside the gene matches. This CDR3 region has 22 residues. Germline CDR1 reads TSWWSYY; CDR2 reads QGS. For the CDR3, the DNA is TGTGCTCTTGGGTACATTGGGAGTACTGGGGGATCGACCGTCTCCTGCACCGATAAACTCATCTTT. Translated: CALGYIGSTGGSTVSCTDKLIF.

This clone was detected a few times. Different DNA sequences within this sample yield the same CDR3. The chain carries TRDV1 and TRDJ1, with unresolved D. Germline V gives CDR1 TSWWSYY, CDR2 QGS. The CDR3 contains 17 residues. V gave up 4 bases and J gave up 0 bases, with 18 bases separating them. The CDR3 nucleotides read TGTGCTCTTGGGGGCCATCCTGCGAATTTGTACACCGATAAACTCATCTTT. This codes for CALGGHPANLYTDKLIF.

This clone is judged medium-sized. Different DNA sequences within this sample yield the same CDR3. The genes are TRDV1 and TRDJ1; maybe TRDD3 (6 bases). The CDR3 has 10 residues. Germline CDR1 is TSWWSYY and CDR2 is QGS. The V end was cut by 4 bases, the J end by 9 bases, with 6 bases between. The CDR3: CALGGIQLIF. In DNA, the CDR3 is TGTGCTCTTGGGGGGATACAACTCATCTTT.

Note on this clone: This sample also contains other DNA sequences that code for the same CDR3. This rearrangement joins TRDV1 to TRDJ1; 7 bases agree with TRDD3. The CDR3 runs 18 residues. Germline CDR1 reads TSWWSYY; CDR2 reads QGS. The ends lost 3 bases at V and 2 bases at J; junction bases unmatched: 15. The chain's CDR3 is CALGERELWGYGTDKLIF. CDR3 nucleotides: TGTGCTCTTGGGGAGCGGGAGTTGTGGGGATATGGGACCGATAAACTCATCTTT.

A remark on this clone: With a much larger clone just one base away, this may be a read error. Additional DNA sequences in this sample encode the identical CDR3. The chain recombines TRDV2 with TRDJ3; unclear D gene. Germline V CDR1 and CDR2: GEAIGNYY, EKD. The CDR3 loop spans 14 amino acids. The chain's CDR3 is CASNRSWDTRQMFF. The CDR3 coding sequence is TGCGCCTCCAACCGCTCCTGGGACACCCGACAGATGTTTTTC.